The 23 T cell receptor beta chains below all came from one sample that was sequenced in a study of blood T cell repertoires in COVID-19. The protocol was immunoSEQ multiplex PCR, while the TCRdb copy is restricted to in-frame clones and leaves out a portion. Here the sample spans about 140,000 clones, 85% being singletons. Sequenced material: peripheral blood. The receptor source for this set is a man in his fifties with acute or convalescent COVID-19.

The CDR3 region is CASSQVGGGNEQFF. DNA of the CDR3: TGTGCCAGCAGCCAAGTGGGCGGGGGGAATGAGCAGTTCTTC. This chain uses TRBV3-1 (or the pseudogene TRBV3-2) with TRBJ2-1, with 8 bases that match TRBD2. V gave up 1 base and J gave up 7 bases; unmatched junction bases: 3. The CDR3 totals 14 residues. Per the germline V gene, CDR1 is LGHDT and CDR2 is YNNKEL (reference sequence).

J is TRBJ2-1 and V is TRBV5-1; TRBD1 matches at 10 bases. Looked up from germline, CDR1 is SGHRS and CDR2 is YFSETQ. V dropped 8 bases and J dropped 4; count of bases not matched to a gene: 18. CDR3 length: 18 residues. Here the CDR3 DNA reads TGCGCCAGTTCCCCATGGACAGGGGGGTCCCCCTTTTACAATGAGCAGTTCTTC. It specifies CASSPWTGGSPFYNEQFF.

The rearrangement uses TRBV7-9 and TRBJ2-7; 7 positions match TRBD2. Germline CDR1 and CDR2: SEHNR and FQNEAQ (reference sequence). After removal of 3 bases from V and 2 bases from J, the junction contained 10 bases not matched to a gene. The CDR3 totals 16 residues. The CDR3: CASSFGGTTDPYEQYF. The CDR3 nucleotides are TGTGCCAGCAGCTTTGGGGGGACTACAGATCCCTACGAGCAGTACTTC.

In DNA, the CDR3 is TGTGCCATCAGTCAACAGGGGACCGCTGAAGCTTTCTTT. This sequence encodes CAISQQGTAEAFF. The chain combines TRBV10-3 with TRBJ1-1, with TRBD1 identical over 7 bases. With V trimmed by 5 bases and J by 6 bases, 6 bases remained unmatched. This CDR3 is built from 13 residues. Germline V lookup: CDR1 ENHRY, CDR2 SYGVKD.

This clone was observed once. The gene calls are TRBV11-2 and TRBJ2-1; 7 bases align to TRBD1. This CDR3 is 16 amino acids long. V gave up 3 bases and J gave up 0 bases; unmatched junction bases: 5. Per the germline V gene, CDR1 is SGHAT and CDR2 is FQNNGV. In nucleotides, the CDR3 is TGTGCCAGCAGCTTCAAGACAGGGACCTCCTACAATGAGCAGTTCTTC. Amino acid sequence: CASSFKTGTSYNEQFF.

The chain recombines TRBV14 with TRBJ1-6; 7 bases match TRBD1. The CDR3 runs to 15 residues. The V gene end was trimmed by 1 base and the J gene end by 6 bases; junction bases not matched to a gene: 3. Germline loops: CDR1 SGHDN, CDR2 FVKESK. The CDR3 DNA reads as TGTGCCAGCAGCCAAGTTTCAGGGGGTAATTCACCCCTCCACTTT. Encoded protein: CASSQVSGGNSPLHF.

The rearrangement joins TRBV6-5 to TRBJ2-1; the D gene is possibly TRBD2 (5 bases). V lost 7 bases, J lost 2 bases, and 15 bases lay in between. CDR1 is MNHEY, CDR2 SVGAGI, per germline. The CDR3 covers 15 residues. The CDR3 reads CASNKGSATYNEQFF. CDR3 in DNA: TGTGCCAGCAACAAAGGTAGCGCAACCTACAATGAGCAGTTCTTC.

This chain's CDR3 is CASASGRSYNEQFF. CDR3 nucleotides: TGTGCCAGTGCAAGCGGGAGGTCCTACAATGAGCAGTTCTTC. This rearrangement joins TRBV19 to TRBJ2-1; 9 nucleotides line up with TRBD2. Per germline, CDR1 LNHDA and CDR2 SQIVND (reference sequence). V lost 8 bases and J lost 1; bases outside the gene matches: 3. This CDR3 contains 14 residues.

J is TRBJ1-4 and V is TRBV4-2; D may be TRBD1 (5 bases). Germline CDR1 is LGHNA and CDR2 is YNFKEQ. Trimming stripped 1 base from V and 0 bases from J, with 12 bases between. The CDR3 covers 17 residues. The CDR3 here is CASSQVPGSATNEKLFF. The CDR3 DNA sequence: TGTGCCAGCAGCCAAGTTCCAGGGTCGGCAACTAATGAAAAACTGTTTTTT.

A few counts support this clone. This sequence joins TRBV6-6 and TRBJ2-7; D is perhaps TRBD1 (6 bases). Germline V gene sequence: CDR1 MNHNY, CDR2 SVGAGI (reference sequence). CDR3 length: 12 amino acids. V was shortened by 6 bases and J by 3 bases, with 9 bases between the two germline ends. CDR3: CASRQQGYEQYF. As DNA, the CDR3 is TGTGCCAGCAGACAACAGGGCTACGAGCAGTACTTC.

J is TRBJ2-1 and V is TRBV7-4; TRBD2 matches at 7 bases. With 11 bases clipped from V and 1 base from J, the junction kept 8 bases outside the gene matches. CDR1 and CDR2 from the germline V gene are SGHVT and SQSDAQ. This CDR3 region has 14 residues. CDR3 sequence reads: CAPGGGGSYNEQFF. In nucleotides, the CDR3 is TGTGCCCCTGGTGGGGGGGGTTCCTACAATGAGCAGTTCTTC.

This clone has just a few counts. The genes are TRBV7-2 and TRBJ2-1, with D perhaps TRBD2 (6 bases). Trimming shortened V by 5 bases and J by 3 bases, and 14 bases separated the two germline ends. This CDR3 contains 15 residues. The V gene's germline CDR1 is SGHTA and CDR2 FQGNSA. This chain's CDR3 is CASSRGGGYYNEQFF. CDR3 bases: TGTGCCAGCAGCCGCGGTGGGGGGTACTACAATGAGCAGTTCTTC.

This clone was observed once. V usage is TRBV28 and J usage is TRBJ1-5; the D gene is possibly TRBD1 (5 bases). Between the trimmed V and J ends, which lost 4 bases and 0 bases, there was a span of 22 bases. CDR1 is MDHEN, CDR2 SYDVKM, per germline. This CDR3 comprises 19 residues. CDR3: CASSSYSGAGHYSNQPQHF. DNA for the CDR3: TGTGCCAGCAGTTCATACTCTGGGGCAGGCCACTATAGCAATCAGCCCCAGCATTTT.

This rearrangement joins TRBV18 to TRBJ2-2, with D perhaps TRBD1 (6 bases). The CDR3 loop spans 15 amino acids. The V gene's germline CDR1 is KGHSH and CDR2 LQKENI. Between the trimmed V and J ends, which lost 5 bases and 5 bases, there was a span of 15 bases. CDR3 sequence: CASSSRTDLTGELFF. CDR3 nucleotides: TGTGCCAGCTCATCCCGGACAGACCTTACCGGGGAGCTGTTTTTT.

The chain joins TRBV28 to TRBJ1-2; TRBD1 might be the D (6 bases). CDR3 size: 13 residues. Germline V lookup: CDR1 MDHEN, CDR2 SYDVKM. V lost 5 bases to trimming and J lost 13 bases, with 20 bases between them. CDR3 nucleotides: TGTGCCAGCAGTACACCGATCTCAGGGGCGTCCACCTTC. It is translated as CASSTPISGASTF.

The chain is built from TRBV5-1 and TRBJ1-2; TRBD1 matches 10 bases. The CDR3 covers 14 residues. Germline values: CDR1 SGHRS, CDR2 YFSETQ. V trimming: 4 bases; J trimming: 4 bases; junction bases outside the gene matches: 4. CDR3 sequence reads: CASSPGQGSYGYTF. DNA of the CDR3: TGCGCCAGCAGCCCGGGACAGGGGAGCTATGGCTACACCTTC.

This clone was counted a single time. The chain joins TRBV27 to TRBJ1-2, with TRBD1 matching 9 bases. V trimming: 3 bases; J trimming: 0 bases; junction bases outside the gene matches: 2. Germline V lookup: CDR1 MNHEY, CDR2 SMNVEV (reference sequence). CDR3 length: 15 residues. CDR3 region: CASSFRDRANYGYTF. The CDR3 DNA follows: TGTGCCAGCAGTTTCAGGGACAGGGCTAACTATGGCTACACCTTC.

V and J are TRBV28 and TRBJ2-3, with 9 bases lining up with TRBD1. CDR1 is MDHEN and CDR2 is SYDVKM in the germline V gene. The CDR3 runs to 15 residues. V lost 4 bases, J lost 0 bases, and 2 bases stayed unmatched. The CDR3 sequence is CASSWTGESTDTQYF. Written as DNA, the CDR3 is TGTGCCAGCAGTTGGACAGGGGAGAGCACAGATACGCAGTATTTT.

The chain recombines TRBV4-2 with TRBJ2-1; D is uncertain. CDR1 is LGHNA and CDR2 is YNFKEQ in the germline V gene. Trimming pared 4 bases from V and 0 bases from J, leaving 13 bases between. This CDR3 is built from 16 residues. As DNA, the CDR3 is TGTGCCAGCAGCCTCCGGGTAGATAGCTCCTACAATGAGCAGTTCTTC. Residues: CASSLRVDSSYNEQFF.

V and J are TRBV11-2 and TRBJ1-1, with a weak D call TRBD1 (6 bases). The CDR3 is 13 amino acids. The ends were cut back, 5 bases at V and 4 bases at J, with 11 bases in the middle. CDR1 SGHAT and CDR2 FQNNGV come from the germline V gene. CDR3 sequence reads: CASSRQVSTEAFF. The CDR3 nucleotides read TGTGCCAGCAGCCGACAGGTTTCCACTGAAGCTTTCTTT.

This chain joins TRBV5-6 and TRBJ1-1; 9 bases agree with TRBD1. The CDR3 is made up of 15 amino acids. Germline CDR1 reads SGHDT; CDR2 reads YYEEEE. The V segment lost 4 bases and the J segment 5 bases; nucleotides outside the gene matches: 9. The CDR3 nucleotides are TGTGCCAGCAGCCGGAGGACAGGGGTAAGGACTGAAGCTTTCTTT. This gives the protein CASSRRTGVRTEAFF.

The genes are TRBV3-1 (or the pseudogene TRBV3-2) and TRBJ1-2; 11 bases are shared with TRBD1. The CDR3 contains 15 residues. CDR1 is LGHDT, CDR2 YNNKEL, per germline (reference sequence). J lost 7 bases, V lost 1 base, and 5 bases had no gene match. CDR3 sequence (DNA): TGTGCCAGCAGCCAAGGGACAGGGGGCTCAGGTGGCTACACCTTC. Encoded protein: CASSQGTGGSGGYTF.

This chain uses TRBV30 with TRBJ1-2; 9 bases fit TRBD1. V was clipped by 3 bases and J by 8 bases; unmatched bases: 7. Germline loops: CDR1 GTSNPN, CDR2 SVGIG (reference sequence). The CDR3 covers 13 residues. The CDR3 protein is CAWSLGQGFGYTF. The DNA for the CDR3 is TGTGCCTGGAGCCTGGGACAGGGATTCGGCTACACCTTC. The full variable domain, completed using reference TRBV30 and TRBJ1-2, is SQTIHQWPATLVQPVGSPLSLECTVEGTSNPNLYWYRQAAGRGLQLLFYSVGIGQISSEVPQNLSASRPQDRQFILSSKKLLLSDSGFYLCAWSLGQGFGYTFGSGTRLTVV.